This T cell receptor beta chain emerged from a study of blood T cell repertoires in COVID-19. For the study at large: T cells, B-cell-depleted T cells, or PBMCs provided the cDNA or gDNA that served as material.

This clone was picked up one time. Measured with immunoSEQ multiplex PCR; TCRdb has only the in-frame clones, and not every one. The sample yields 300,000 to 500,000 clones, roughly 90% seen once. Trimming cost V 2 bases and J 3 bases; bases outside gene matches: 4. Looked up from germline, CDR1 is MNHEY and CDR2 is SMNVEV (reference sequence). The CDR3 length is 14 residues. Each participant's cohort was designated according to participant-reported clinical history. Specimen: PBMCs or T cells enriched from blood (not recorded which). The chain combines TRBV27 with TRBJ2-7; TRBD2 matches at 7 bases. This sequence was found in a woman aged 25 to 39 with acute COVID-19. As DNA, the CDR3 is TGTGCCAGCAGTTTAGTAGCGGGTGTCTACGAGCAGTACTTC. Protein product: CASSLVAGVYEQYF.